This T cell receptor beta chain came from a study of blood T cells in healthy people across ages. Study-wide results and caveats: As age increased, TCR beta diversity per million T cells fell in a roughly linear fashion.

It was ten milliliters of peripheral blood that were drawn from each donor. The study isolated at least 7 million PBMCs from each sample. No fewer than 5.5 micrograms of total RNA were isolated from every sample. This clonotype was detected a few times. Antigen: not known. With a J-beta primer mix and a sample-barcoded 5' primer, a second PCR ran about 7 to 12 cycles. TCRdb fed the 5' RACE reads into MiXCR, producing one record per CDR3 protein. The sample lists about 780,000 distinct CDR3 sequences, approximately 65% occurring once. CDR1 LGHDT and CDR2 YNNKEL come from the germline V gene (reference sequence). CDR3 length: 14 residues. Losses at the gene ends were 10 bases for V and 3 bases for J; bases not matched to a gene: 8.

This clonotype was sampled from a man aged 25 to 40 in good health. Sequenced sample: blood. The chain links TRBV3-1 to TRBJ2-3; 9 bases align to TRBD1. In DNA form, the CDR3 reads TGTGCCAACCTATTGGGACAGGGTACAGATACGCAGTATTTT. Its protein product is CANLLGQGTDTQYF.